This is a list of T cell receptor beta chains from one sample in a study of PD-1 blockade in classical Hodgkin lymphoma. Libraries were prepared by immunoSEQ multiplex PCR; TCRdb keeps only in-frame clonotypes and omits some of them. Of 22,000 or so clones detected, around 77% appear once; the ten largest clones hold 17%. The sequencing here drew on peripheral blood mononuclear cells (PBMCs), taken before the second cycle of nivolumab. These receptors were taken from a human donor with classical Hodgkin lymphoma. Both conserved end residues are part of each CDR3. The D gene is left open where the match is weak. Size tells how often a clone was seen (once, few, many) or the class of an expanded clone, and some rows leave it out.

J,D,V,size,CDR3,DNA
TRBJ2-7,TRBD2,TRBV14,NA,CASSHPGGPYEQYF,TGTGCCAGCAGCCATCCGGGAGGGCCCTACGAGCAGTACTTC
TRBJ2-7,NA,TRBV30,NA,CAWSVAIYYEQYF,TGTGCCTGGAGTGTAGCGATATACTACGAGCAGTACTTC
TRBJ1-5,TRBD1,TRBV2,NA,CASSVNRGNVGQPQHF,TGTGCCAGCAGTGTAAACAGGGGGAACGTGGGTCAGCCCCAGCATTTT
TRBJ1-5,TRBD1,TRBV19,few,CASWALTGGNQPQHF,TGTGCCAGTTGGGCCTTAACAGGGGGAAATCAGCCCCAGCATTTT
TRBJ2-2,NA,TRBV18,NA,CASSPLPLARNTGELFF,TGTGCCAGCTCACCGCTACCCCTAGCGAGGAACACCGGGGAGCTGTTTTTT
TRBJ1-1,NA,TRBV28,NA,CASSLSLGGFTEAFF,TGTGCCAGCAGTTTATCCCTGGGTGGGTTCACTGAAGCTTTCTTT
TRBJ1-2,NA,TRBV10-3,NA,CAISDYRDGYTF,TGTGCCATCAGTGATTATAGGGACGGCTACACCTTC
TRBJ2-3,NA,TRBV6-5,NA,CASSYRTGTDTQYF,TGTGCCAGCAGTTACCGGACAGGCACAGATACGCAGTATTTT
TRBJ2-1,NA,TRBV4-1,NA,CASSQERRGYEQFF,TGCGCCAGCAGCCAAGAACGGAGGGGCTATGAGCAGTTCTTC
TRBJ2-1,TRBD2,TRBV7-9,NA,CASSLGTGLAGYNEQFF,TGTGCCAGCAGCTTAGGAACGGGACTAGCGGGTTACAATGAGCAGTTCTTC
TRBJ2-4,NA,TRBV30,few,CAWTPQEAKNIQYF,TGTGCCTGGACCCCTCAGGAGGCCAAAAACATTCAGTACTTC
TRBJ2-7,NA,TRBV27,NA,CASSLSLVRPEQYF,TGTGCCAGCAGTTTATCCCTAGTCCGCCCCGAGCAGTACTTC
TRBJ2-7,TRBD2,TRBV30,few,CAWKKDGGLAWGYEQYF,TGTGCCTGGAAAAAGGACGGAGGACTAGCGTGGGGCTACGAGCAGTACTTC
TRBJ2-5,TRBD2,TRBV5-1,NA,CASRQGGLETQYF,TGCGCCAGCAGGCAGGGAGGGCTTGAGACCCAGTACTTC
TRBJ1-6,TRBD1,TRBV5-4,NA,CASSLGIQGADSPLHF,TGTGCCAGCAGCTTGGGGATACAGGGGGCTGATTCACCCCTCCACTTT
TRBJ2-1,NA,TRBV1,NA,CTSSHLIAGDYNEQFF,TGCACCAGCAGCCATTTGATAGCGGGGGACTACAATGAGCAGTTCTTC
TRBJ1-1,NA,TRBV19,NA,CASSRGRSDTEAFF,TGTGCCAGTAGTAGGGGCAGGTCGGACACTGAAGCTTTCTTT